This T cell receptor (beta chain) was observed in a study of blood T cell repertoires in COVID-19. The CDR3 sequence is 12 residues long. Germline assignment: CDR1 KGHSH and CDR2 LQKENI. V shed 4 bases and J shed 8 bases, with 11 bases lying between them. Measured with immunoSEQ multiplex PCR; TCRdb has only the in-frame clones, and not every one. Of a few hundred thousand clones in the sample, around 88% were seen once. The clonotype was recovered from a woman in her fifties or sixties with acute or convalescent COVID-19. The J gene is TRBJ1-2, the V gene TRBV18, with D unclear. Material: peripheral blood. The CDR3 DNA reads TGTGCCAGCTCACTTATCGGGGAAGGCTACACCTTC. This gives the protein CASSLIGEGYTF.